Presented here are 20 T cell receptor beta chains from one specimen sequenced in a study of shared clonotypes between healthy human individuals. Clones were read by immunoSEQ multiplex PCR, and TCRdb kept only the in-frame ones, dropping some. Here the sample spans approximately 980,000 clones, approximately 80% being singletons. Sequences were obtained from memory CD4+ T cells sorted from blood. Subset described: CD45RA-negative fraction. These receptors all come from a man between 18 and 35 years old in good health.

This chain links TRBV2 with TRBJ2-2; 9 nucleotides match TRBD2. The V segment lost 1 base and the J segment 6 bases; nucleotides outside the gene matches: 6. Germline-derived CDR1 and CDR2 are SNHLY and FYNNEI. There are 16 residues in the CDR3. The chain's CDR3 is CASSEGSGSMAGELFF. The CDR3 bases are TGTGCCAGCAGTGAAGGTAGCGGGAGTATGGCCGGGGAGCTGTTTTTT.

The CDR3 loop is CASSGDSYNEQFF. The CDR3, as DNA: TGTGCCAGCAGCGGAGACAGTTACAATGAGCAGTTCTTC. The J gene is TRBJ2-1, the V gene TRBV11-2, with a possible D match to TRBD1 (5 bases). Trimming stripped 5 bases from V and 4 bases from J, with 9 bases between. Per germline, CDR1 SGHAT and CDR2 FQNNGV. This CDR3 has 13 amino acids.

V gene TRBV7-9 combines with J gene TRBJ2-2; TRBD1 matches 8 bases. After removal of 5 bases from V and 1 base from J, the junction contained 12 bases not matched to a gene. The germline V gene has CDR1 SEHNR and CDR2 FQNEAQ (reference sequence). The CDR3 extends over 18 amino acids. In nucleotides, the CDR3 is TGTGCCAGCAGCCCCATTGGGACAGGAAATTGGAACACCGGGGAGCTGTTTTTT. Residues: CASSPIGTGNWNTGELFF. Complete variable domain (other parts from reference TRBV7-9 and TRBJ2-2): DTGVSQNPRHKITKRGQNVTFRCDPISEHNRLYWYRQTLGQGPEFLTYFQNEAQLEKSRLLSDRFSAERPKGSFSTLEIQRTEQGDSAMYLCASSPIGTGNWNTGELFFGEGSRLTVL.

This chain links TRBV7-9 with TRBJ1-4; D call uncertain. The CDR3 has 12 residues. The germline V gene encodes CDR1 SEHNR and CDR2 FQNEAQ (reference sequence). Trimming cost V 9 bases and J 4 bases, with 9 bases left between them. Written as DNA, the CDR3 is TGTGCCAGTAGTTGGCGTAATGAAAAACTGTTTTTT. This encodes CASSWRNEKLFF.

The genes are TRBV30 and TRBJ1-1; D may be TRBD1 (5 bases). The CDR3 is 13 amino acids. Germline CDR1 GTSNPN, CDR2 SVGIG (reference sequence). V shed 7 bases and J shed 0 bases, with 12 bases lying between them. The CDR3 DNA reads as TGTGCCTTAGGACGGGGCATGAACACTGAAGCTTTCTTT. This sequence encodes CALGRGMNTEAFF.

V gene TRBV5-1 combines with J gene TRBJ2-2; D ambiguous. The CDR3 runs to 13 residues. From germline, CDR1 is SGHRS and CDR2 YFSETQ. The V gene lost 5 bases and the J gene lost 7 bases, with 12 bases spanning the gap. In DNA, the CDR3 is TGCGCCAGCAGTCTTTCCCCCGACGGGGAGCTGTTTTTT. Translated, it gives CASSLSPDGELFF.

This clone was detected ten times or more. CDR3 residues: CATSPSGTGEQSYNSPLHF. CDR3 bases: TGTGCCACCTCCCCCTCCGGGACAGGGGAGCAGTCCTATAATTCACCCCTCCACTTT. This chain uses TRBV11-3 with TRBJ1-6; 10 positions agree with TRBD1. CDR3 length: 19 amino acids. CDR1 SGHNT and CDR2 YENEEA come from the germline V gene. Trimming took 10 bases from V and 1 from J; bases not matched to a gene: 16. The full variable domain, its missing parts supplied by reference TRBV11-3 and TRBJ1-6, is EAGVVQSPRYKIIEKKQPVAFWCNPISGHNTLYWYLQNLGQGPELLIRYENEEAVDDSQLPKDRFSAERLKGVDSTLKIQPAELGDSAVYLCATSPSGTGEQSYNSPLHFGNGTRLTVT.

The chain employs TRBV25-1 and TRBJ2-5, with D tentatively TRBD1 (6 bases). This CDR3 is built from 14 residues. Per the germline V gene, CDR1 is MGHDK and CDR2 is SYGVNS. V lost 1 base to trimming and J lost 4 bases, with 10 bases between them. CDR3 sequence reads: CASSESGRGETQYF. DNA of the CDR3: TGTGCCAGCAGTGAATCGGGCAGGGGAGAGACCCAGTACTTC.

The rearrangement uses TRBV11-2 and TRBJ2-1, with D maybe TRBD2 (5 bases). The V end was cut by 1 base, the J end by 6 bases, with 13 bases between. Germline CDR1 SGHAT, CDR2 FQNNGV. The CDR3 is 15 residues long. The DNA for the CDR3 is TGTGCCAGCAGCTTAGGTCCCGACGCGGGCAATGAGCAGTTCTTC. Translation: CASSLGPDAGNEQFF.

This sequence joins TRBV2 and TRBJ1-4; perhaps TRBD1 as D (6 bases). The germline gives CDR1 SNHLY, CDR2 FYNNEI. The CDR3 covers 15 residues. Trimming left V 6 bases short and J 0 bases short, with 11 bases between. CDR3 sequence reads: CASSVGGSTNEKLFF. Here the CDR3 DNA reads TGTGCCAGCAGCGTCGGGGGCTCAACTAATGAAAAACTGTTTTTT.

This chain connects TRBV5-1 to TRBJ2-3, with D unresolved. CDR3 length: 12 residues. CDR1 and CDR2 (germline): SGHRS, YFSETQ. V lost 4 bases and J 4 bases, leaving 7 bases between the germline ends. The CDR3 protein is CASSDVADTQYF. DNA for the CDR3: TGCGCCAGCAGCGATGTAGCAGATACGCAGTATTTT.

The chain has TRBV5-1 and TRBJ1-1, with D possibly TRBD1 on 6 matching bases. CDR1 and CDR2 from the germline V gene are SGHRS and YFSETQ. This CDR3 spans 15 amino acids. V dropped 4 bases and J dropped 1 base, with 14 bases sitting between them. The CDR3, as DNA: TGCGCCAGCAGCCGAACCGGGACAACGAACACTGAAGCTTTCTTT. Amino acids: CASSRTGTTNTEAFF.

V gene TRBV30 combines with J gene TRBJ1-6; D might be TRBD1 (6 bases). This CDR3 is built from 14 residues. Germline CDR1 reads GTSNPN; CDR2 reads SVGIG (reference sequence). V lost 0 bases and J lost 7, with 10 bases in between. CDR3 in amino acids: CAWSVSGVNSPLHF. The CDR3 nucleotides read TGTGCCTGGAGTGTCTCAGGGGTGAATTCACCCCTCCACTTT.

Concerning this clone itself: The sample carries other DNA sequences with the same CDR3. The rearrangement uses TRBV6-5 and TRBJ1-3; D gene unclear. V lost 0 bases to trimming and J lost 2 bases, with 5 bases between them. The germline V gene encodes CDR1 MNHEY and CDR2 SVGAGI. CDR3 length: 14 amino acids. The CDR3 coding sequence is TGTGCCAGCAGTTACTCGAGGGCTGGAAACACCATATATTTT. This encodes CASSYSRAGNTIYF.

The rearrangement uses TRBV4-3 and TRBJ1-2; D call uncertain. CDR3 length: 15 amino acids. Germline V gives CDR1 LGHNA, CDR2 YSLEER. V gave up 1 base and J gave up 4 bases, with 13 bases separating them. The CDR3 reads CASSQGPSTGYGYTF. Written as DNA, the CDR3 is TGCGCCAGCAGCCAAGGGCCCTCGACGGGCTATGGCTACACCTTC.

This clone was seen repeatedly, ten times or more. The V gene is TRBV6-5, the J gene TRBJ1-5; D may be TRBD1 (5 bases). The CDR3 sequence is 15 residues long. The V gene's germline CDR1 is MNHEY and CDR2 SVGAGI. Trimming shortened V by 6 bases and J by 7 bases, and 19 bases separated the two germline ends. CDR3 amino acids: CASSPRLGAGQPQHF. The CDR3 DNA sequence: TGTGCCAGCAGCCCCAGGTTAGGGGCCGGCCAGCCCCAGCATTTT.

The J gene is TRBJ2-1, the V gene TRBV7-2, with 8 bases aligning to TRBD2. Germline lookup yields CDR1 SGHTA and CDR2 FQGNSA. Losses at the gene ends were 5 bases for V and 7 bases for J; bases not matched to a gene: 13. The CDR3 contains 16 residues. The DNA for the CDR3 is TGTGCCAGCAGCCCTAGCGGGTACTGGAATGGGAATGAGCAGTTCTTC. Translating it yields CASSPSGYWNGNEQFF.

The genes are TRBV19 and TRBJ1-2; D unclear. Germline V gene sequence: CDR1 LNHDA, CDR2 SQIVND (reference sequence). The CDR3 totals 18 residues. With 1 base removed from V and 3 bases from J, the gap between germline ends came to 21 bases. The DNA of the CDR3 is TGTGCCAGTAGTATAGGGCCCGGTCTGGGAAGGGCTTACTATGGCTACACCTTC. Its protein is CASSIGPGLGRAYYGYTF.

The chain has TRBV11-2 and TRBJ2-7; D gene ambiguous. Germline V lookup: CDR1 SGHAT, CDR2 FQNNGV. The CDR3 sequence is 11 residues long. V was trimmed by 3 bases and J by 4 bases, leaving 4 bases between them. The CDR3 protein is CASSLKYEQYF. The CDR3 DNA reads TGTGCCAGCAGCTTGAAGTACGAGCAGTACTTC.

This clone was counted a few times. The same CDR3 arises from other DNA sequences in this sample as well. The CDR3 loop is CASSPGTYEQYF. The CDR3 coding sequence is TGTGCCAGCAGTCCGGGAACCTACGAGCAGTACTTC. The chain uses TRBV6-5 and TRBJ2-7, with D tentatively TRBD2 (5 bases). Germline V gene sequence: CDR1 MNHEY, CDR2 SVGAGI. CDR3 length equals 12 residues. Trimming pared 5 bases from V and 2 bases from J, leaving 7 bases between.